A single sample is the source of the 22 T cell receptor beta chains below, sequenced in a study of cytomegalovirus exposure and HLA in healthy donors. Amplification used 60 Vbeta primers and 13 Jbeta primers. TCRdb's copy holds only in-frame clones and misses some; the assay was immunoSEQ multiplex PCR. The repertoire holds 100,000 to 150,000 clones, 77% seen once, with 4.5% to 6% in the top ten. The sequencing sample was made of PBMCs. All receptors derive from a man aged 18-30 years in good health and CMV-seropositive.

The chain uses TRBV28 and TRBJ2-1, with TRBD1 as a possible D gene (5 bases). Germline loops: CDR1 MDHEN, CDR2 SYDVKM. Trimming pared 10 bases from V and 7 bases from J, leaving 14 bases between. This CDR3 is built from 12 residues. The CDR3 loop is CAIRATVNEQFF. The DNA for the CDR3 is TGTGCCATCCGGGCGACAGTAAATGAGCAGTTCTTC.

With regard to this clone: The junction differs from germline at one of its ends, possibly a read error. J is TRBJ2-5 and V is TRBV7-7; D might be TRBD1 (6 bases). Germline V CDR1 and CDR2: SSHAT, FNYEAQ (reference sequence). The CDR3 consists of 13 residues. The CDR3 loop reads CASSLDSYKTQYF. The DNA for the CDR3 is TGTGCTAGCAGCTTGGACAGCTATAAGACCCAGTACTTC. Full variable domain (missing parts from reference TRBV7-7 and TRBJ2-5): GAGVSQSPRYKVTKRGQDVTLRCDPISSHATLYWYQQALGQGPEFLTYFNYEAQPDKSGLPSDRFSAERPEGSISTLTIQRTEQRDSAMYRCASSLDSYKTQYFGPGTRLLVL.

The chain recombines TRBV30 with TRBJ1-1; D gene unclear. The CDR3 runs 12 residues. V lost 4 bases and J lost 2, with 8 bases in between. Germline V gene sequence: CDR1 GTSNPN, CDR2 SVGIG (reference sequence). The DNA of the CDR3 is TGTGCCTGGAAACAGCCCAACACTGAAGCTTTCTTT. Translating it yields CAWKQPNTEAFF.

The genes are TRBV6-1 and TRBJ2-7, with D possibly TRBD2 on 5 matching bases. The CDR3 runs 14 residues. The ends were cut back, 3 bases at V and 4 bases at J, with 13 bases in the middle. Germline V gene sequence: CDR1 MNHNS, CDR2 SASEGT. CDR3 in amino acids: CASSEGDVGYEQYF. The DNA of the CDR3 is TGTGCCAGCAGTGAGGGAGACGTAGGTTACGAGCAGTACTTC.

This CDR3 is CAWSVGTSGNYEQYF. The CDR3 bases are TGTGCCTGGAGTGTAGGGACTAGCGGGAACTACGAGCAGTACTTC. V usage is TRBV30 and J usage is TRBJ2-7; 13 nucleotides match TRBD2. V dropped 0 bases and J dropped 3; count of bases not matched to a gene: 2. Germline assignment: CDR1 GTSNPN and CDR2 SVGIG (reference sequence). This CDR3 is 15 amino acids long.

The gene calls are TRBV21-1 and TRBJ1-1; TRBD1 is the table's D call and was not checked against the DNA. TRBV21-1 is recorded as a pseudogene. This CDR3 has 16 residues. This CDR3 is CASSNRPGQPVTEAFF. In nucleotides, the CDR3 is TGTGCCAGCAGCAACAGACCGGGACAGCCGGTCACTGAAGCTTTCTTT.

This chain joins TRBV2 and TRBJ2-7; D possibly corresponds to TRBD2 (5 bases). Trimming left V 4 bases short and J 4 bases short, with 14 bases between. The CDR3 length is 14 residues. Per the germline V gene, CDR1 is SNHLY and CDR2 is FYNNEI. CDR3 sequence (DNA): TGTGCCAGCAGTGTAAGCGGCCTGAGGTACGAGCAGTACTTC. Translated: CASSVSGLRYEQYF.

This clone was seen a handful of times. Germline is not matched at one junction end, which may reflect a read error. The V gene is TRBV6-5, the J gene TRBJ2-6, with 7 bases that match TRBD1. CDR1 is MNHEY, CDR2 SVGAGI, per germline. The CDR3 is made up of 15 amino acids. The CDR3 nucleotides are TGTGCCAGCAGGACAGGGAACTCTGGGGCCAACGGCCTGACTTTC. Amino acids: CASRTGNSGANGLTF.

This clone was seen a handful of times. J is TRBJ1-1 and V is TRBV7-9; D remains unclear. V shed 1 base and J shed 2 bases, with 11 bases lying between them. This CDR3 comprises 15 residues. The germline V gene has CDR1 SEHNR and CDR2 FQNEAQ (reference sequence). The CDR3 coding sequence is TGTGCCAGCAGCTTAGTTGCCACAAGAAACACTGAAGCTTTCTTT. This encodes CASSLVATRNTEAFF.

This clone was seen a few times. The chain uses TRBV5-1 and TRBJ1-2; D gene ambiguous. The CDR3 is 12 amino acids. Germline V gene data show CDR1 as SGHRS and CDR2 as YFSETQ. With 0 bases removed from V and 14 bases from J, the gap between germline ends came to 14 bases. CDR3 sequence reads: CASSLAGWRFTF. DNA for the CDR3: TGCGCCAGCAGCTTGGCGGGGTGGAGATTTACCTTC.

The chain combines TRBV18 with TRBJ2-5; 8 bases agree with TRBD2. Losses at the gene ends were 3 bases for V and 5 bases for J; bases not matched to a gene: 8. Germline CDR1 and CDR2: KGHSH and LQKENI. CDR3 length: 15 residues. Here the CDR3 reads CASSPLGTSKETQYF. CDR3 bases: TGTGCCAGCTCACCCTTGGGGACTAGTAAGGAGACCCAGTACTTC.

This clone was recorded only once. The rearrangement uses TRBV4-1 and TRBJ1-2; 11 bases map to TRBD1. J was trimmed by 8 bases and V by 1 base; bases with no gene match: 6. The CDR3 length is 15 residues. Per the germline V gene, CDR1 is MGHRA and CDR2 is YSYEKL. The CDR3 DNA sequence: TGCGCCAGCAGCCAAGCAAGGGACAGGGGGAGCGGCTACACCTTC. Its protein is CASSQARDRGSGYTF.

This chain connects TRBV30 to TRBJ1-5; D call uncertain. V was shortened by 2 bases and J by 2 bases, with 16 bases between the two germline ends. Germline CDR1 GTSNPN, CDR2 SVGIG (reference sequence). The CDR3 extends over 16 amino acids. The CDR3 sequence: CAWSIPGKMGNQPQHF. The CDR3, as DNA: TGTGCCTGGAGTATTCCGGGGAAAATGGGCAATCAGCCCCAGCATTTT.

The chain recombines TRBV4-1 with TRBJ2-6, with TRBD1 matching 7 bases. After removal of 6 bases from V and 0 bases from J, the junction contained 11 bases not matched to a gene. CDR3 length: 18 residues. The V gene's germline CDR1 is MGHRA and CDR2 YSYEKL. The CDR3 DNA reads TGCGCCAGCAGGGACCACAGGGGAACTCGCTCTGGGGCCAACGTCCTGACTTTC. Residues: CASRDHRGTRSGANVLTF.

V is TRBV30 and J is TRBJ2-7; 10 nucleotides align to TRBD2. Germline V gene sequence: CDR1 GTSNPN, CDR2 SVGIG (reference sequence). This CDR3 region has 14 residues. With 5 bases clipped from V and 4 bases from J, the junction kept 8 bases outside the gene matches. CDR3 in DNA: TGTGCCTGGGCCCCCAGCGGGGGGGGGTACGAGCAGTACTTC. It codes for CAWAPSGGGYEQYF.

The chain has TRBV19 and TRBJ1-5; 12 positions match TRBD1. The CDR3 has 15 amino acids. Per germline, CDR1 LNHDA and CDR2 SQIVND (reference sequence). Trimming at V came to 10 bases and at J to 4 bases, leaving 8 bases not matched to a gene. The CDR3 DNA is TGTGCCACCCGGGACAGGGGGCGAAGAAATCAGCCCCAGCATTTT. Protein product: CATRDRGRRNQPQHF.

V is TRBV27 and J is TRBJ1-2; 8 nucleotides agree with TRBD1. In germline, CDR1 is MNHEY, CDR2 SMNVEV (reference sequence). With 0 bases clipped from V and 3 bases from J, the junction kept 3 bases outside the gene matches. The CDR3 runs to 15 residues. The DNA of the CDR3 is TGTGCCAGCAGTTTATCGACAGGGGCTTACTATGGCTACACCTTC. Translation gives CASSLSTGAYYGYTF.

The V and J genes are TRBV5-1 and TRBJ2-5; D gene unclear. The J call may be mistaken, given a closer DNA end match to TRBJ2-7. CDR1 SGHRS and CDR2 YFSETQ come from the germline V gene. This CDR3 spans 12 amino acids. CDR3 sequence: CASSGELYEQYF. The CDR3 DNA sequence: TGCGCCAGCAGCGGTGAGCTCTACGAGCAGTACTTC.

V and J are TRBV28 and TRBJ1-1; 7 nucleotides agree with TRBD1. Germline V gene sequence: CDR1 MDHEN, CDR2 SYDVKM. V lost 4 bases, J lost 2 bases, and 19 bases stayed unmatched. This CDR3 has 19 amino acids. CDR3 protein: CASSSPTLHLTGDNTEAFF. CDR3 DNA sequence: TGTGCCAGCAGTTCTCCGACCCTCCACTTAACAGGGGATAACACTGAAGCTTTCTTT.

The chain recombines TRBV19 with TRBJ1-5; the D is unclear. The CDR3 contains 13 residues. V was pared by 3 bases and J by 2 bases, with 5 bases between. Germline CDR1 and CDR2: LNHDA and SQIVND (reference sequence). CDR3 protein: CASSMAGNQPQHF. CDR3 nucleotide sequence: TGTGCCAGTAGTATGGCCGGCAATCAGCCCCAGCATTTT.

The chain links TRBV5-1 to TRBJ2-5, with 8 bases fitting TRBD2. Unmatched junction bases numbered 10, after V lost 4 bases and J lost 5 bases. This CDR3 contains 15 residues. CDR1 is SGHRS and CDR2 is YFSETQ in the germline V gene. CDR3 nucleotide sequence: TGCGCCAGCAGCCAGGTTACGGGAGGGAGGGAGACCCAGTACTTC. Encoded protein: CASSQVTGGRETQYF. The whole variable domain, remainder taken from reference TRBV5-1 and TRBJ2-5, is KAGVTQTPRYLIKTRGQQVTLSCSPISGHRSVSWYQQTPGQGLQFLFEYFSETQRNKGNFPGRFSGRQFSNSRSEMNVSTLELGDSALYLCASSQVTGGRETQYFGPGTRLLVL.

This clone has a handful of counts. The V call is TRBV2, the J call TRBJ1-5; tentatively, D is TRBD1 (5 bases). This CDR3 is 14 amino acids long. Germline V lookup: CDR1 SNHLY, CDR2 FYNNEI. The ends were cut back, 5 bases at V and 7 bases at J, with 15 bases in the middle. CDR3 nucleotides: TGTGCCAGCAGTATGGCAGGGCCCCGACAGCCCCAGCATTTT. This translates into CASSMAGPRQPQHF.